This T cell receptor beta chain was recorded in a study of blood T cell repertoires in COVID-19. Study in general: The United States, Italy and Spain provided the acute and convalescent COVID-19 samples.

The germline CDR1 and CDR2 sequences are SGHRS and YFSETQ. V shed 1 base and J 0 bases; nucleotides not matched to a gene: 5. The CDR3 has 17 amino acids. Using immunoSEQ multiplex PCR, the repertoire was profiled, and TCRdb retains in-frame clones only, with some absent. The data show 200,000 to 250,000 clones, around 84% seen once. V usage is TRBV5-1 and J usage is TRBJ2-2; 8 bases align to TRBD2. The clonotype originates from a woman aged 18-35 years with acute or convalescent COVID-19. The sample taken for sequencing was peripheral blood. CDR3 nucleotides: TGCGCCAGCAGCTTGTCTCTAGCGGGCACGAACACCGGGGAGCTGTTTTTT. Translated, it gives CASSLSLAGTNTGELFF. Variable domain in full (rest from reference TRBV5-1 and TRBJ2-2): KAGVTQTPRYLIKTRGQQVTLSCSPISGHRSVSWYQQTPGQGLQFLFEYFSETQRNKGNFPGRFSGRQFSNSRSEMNVSTLELGDSALYLCASSLSLAGTNTGELFFGEGSRLTVL.